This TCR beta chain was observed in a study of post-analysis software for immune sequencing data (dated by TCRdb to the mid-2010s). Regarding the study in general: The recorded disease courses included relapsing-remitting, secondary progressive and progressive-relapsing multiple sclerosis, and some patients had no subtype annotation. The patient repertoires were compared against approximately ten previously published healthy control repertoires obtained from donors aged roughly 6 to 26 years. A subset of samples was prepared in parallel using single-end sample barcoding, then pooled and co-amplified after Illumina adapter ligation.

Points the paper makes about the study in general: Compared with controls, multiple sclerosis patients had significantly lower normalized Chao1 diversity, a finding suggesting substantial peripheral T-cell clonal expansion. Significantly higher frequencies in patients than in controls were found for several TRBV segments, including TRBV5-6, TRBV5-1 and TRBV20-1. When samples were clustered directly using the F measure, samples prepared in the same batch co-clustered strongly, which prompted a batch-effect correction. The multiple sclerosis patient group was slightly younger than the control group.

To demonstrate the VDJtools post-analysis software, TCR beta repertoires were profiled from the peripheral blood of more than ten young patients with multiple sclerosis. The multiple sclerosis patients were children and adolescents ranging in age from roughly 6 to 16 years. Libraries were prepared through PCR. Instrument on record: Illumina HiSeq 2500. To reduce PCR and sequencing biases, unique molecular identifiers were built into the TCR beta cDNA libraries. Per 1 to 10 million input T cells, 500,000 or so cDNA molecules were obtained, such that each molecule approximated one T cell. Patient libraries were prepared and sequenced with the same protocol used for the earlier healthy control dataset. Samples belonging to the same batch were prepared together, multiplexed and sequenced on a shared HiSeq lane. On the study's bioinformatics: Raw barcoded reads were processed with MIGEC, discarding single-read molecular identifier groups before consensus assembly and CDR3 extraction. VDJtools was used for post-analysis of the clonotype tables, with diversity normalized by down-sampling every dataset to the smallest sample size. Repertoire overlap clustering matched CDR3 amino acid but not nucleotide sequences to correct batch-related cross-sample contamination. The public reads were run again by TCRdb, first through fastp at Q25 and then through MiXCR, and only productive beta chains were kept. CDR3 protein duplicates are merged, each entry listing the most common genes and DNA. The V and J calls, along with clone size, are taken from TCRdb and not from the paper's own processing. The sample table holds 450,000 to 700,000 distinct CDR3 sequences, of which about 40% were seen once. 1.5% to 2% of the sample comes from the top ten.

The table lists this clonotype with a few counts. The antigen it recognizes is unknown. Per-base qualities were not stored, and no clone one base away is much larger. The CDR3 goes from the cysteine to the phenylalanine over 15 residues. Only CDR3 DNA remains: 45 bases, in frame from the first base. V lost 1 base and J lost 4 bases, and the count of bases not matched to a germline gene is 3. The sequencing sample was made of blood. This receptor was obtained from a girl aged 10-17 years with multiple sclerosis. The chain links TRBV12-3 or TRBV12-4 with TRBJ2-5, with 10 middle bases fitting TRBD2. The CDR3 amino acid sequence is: CASSLGPSGRETQYF. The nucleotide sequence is TGTGCCAGCAGTTTAGGGCCTAGCGGGAGAGAGACCCAGTACTTC.